The 10 T cell receptor beta chains listed next were all sequenced from one sample in a study of vaccination and CD4 T cells after COVID-19. Sequencing of cultured CD4+ T cell DNA used the Oncomine TCR Beta short-read assay. A single record per CDR3 protein comes from TCRdb applying MiXCR to the PCR reads. The sample lists around 6,100 distinct CDR3 sequences, roughly two fifths occurring once. The treatment here: roughly 11-day PBMC culture with coronavirus spike peptide pools or control peptides (ViraFEST assay). Unexposed donor CD4+ T cells predated the COVID-19 pandemic, collected 2011-2018. These receptors lack a known antigen. Sequenced sample: CD4+ T cells from blood, cultured in vitro. The receptors were gathered from a human donor in good health.

This clonotype came up a few times. The chain links TRBV18 to TRBJ1-6; D not certain. This CDR3 comprises 13 residues. The V gene's germline CDR1 is KGHSH and CDR2 LQKENI. The V end was cut by 3 bases, the J end by 7 bases, with 7 bases between. CDR3 region: CASSPSRNSPLHF. Here the CDR3 DNA reads TGTGCCAGCTCACCCTCCAGGAATTCACCCCTCCACTTT.

This chain links TRBV6-5 with TRBJ1-2; D remains ambiguous. CDR1 and CDR2 (germline): MNHEY, SVGAGI. The CDR3 covers 13 residues. V lost 0 bases and J 8 bases, leaving 10 bases between the germline ends. CDR3 sequence reads: CASSYSAGSGYTF. CDR3 DNA: TGTGCCAGCAGTTACTCGGCAGGCTCAGGCTACACCTTC.

This clonotype qualifies as large. The V and J genes are TRBV30 and TRBJ2-5; possible D gene TRBD1, 6 bases. Trimming pared 5 bases from V and 1 base from J, leaving 11 bases between. The CDR3 sequence is 13 residues long. Germline CDR1 is GTSNPN and CDR2 is SVGIG (reference sequence). CDR3 amino acids: CAWGRQAQETQYF. CDR3 sequence (DNA): TGTGCCTGGGGGCGACAGGCCCAAGAGACCCAGTACTTC. Drawing the rest from reference TRBV30 and TRBJ2-5, the complete variable domain is SQTIHQWPATLVQPVGSPLSLECTVEGTSNPNLYWYRQAAGRGLQLLFYSVGIGQISSEVPQNLSASRPQDRQFILSSKKLLLSDSGFYLCAWGRQAQETQYFGPGTRLLVL.

The chain employs TRBV3-1 and TRBJ2-5, with 8 bases aligning to TRBD1. CDR1 LGHDT and CDR2 YNNKEL come from the germline V gene (reference sequence). Losses at the gene ends were 2 bases for V and 5 bases for J; bases not matched to a gene: 4. The CDR3 has 14 residues. The CDR3 loop is CASSQKAGGETQYF. The DNA of the CDR3 is TGTGCCAGCAGCCAAAAGGCAGGGGGCGAGACCCAGTACTTC.

The chain employs TRBV5-6 and TRBJ1-2, with D hard to call. V dropped 4 bases and J dropped 5 bases, with 12 bases sitting between them. The CDR3 contains 13 residues. Germline lookup yields CDR1 SGHDT and CDR2 YYEEEE. As DNA, the CDR3 is TGTGCCAGCAGCCTTCCTGCCCTATATGGCTACACCTTC. Translation: CASSLPALYGYTF. The complete variable domain, with remaining parts taken from reference TRBV5-6 and TRBJ1-2, reads DAGVTQSPTHLIKTRGQQVTLRCSPKSGHDTVSWYQQALGQGPQFIFQYYEEEERQRGNFPDRFSGHQFPNYSSELNVNALLLGDSALYLCASSLPALYGYTFGSGTRLTVV.

CDR3 residues: CASSRLAYTGELFF. As DNA, the CDR3 is TGTGCCAGCAGTCGACTAGCCTACACCGGGGAGCTGTTTTTT. The V and J genes are TRBV2 and TRBJ2-2; the match to TRBD2 covers 7 bases. With 5 bases clipped from V and 3 bases from J, the junction kept 3 bases outside the gene matches. Germline CDR1 is SNHLY and CDR2 is FYNNEI. The CDR3 sequence is 14 residues long.

The chain links TRBV4-2 to TRBJ2-2, with a possible D match to TRBD2 (5 bases). Germline V CDR1 and CDR2: LGHNA, YNFKEQ. The CDR3 consists of 16 residues. Trimming took off 0 bases at V and 0 bases at J, with 8 bases between the two ends. The DNA for the CDR3 is TGTGCCAGCAGCCAAGAGGTAGCGTCGAACACCGGGGAGCTGTTTTTT. Translation: CASSQEVASNTGELFF.

This clonotype was observed a handful of times. The chain's CDR3 is CASSTGTGFYGYTF. The CDR3, as DNA: TGTGCCAGCAGTACCGGGACAGGGTTTTATGGCTACACCTTC. The chain is built from TRBV6-1 and TRBJ1-2; 9 bases line up with TRBD1. V was pared by 5 bases and J by 5 bases, with 6 bases of the junction left unmatched. This CDR3 is 14 amino acids long. CDR1 MNHNS and CDR2 SASEGT come from the germline V gene.

This clonotype was seen a few times. The CDR3 loop is CSAESRTSGGLNEQFF. DNA of the CDR3: TGCAGTGCAGAGAGCAGGACTAGCGGGGGACTCAATGAGCAGTTCTTC. The chain recombines TRBV20-1 with TRBJ2-1, with TRBD2 identical over 13 bases. Germline loops: CDR1 DFQATT, CDR2 SNEGSKA (reference sequence). V gave up 6 bases and J gave up 6 bases; unmatched junction bases: 11. CDR3 length equals 16 residues.

This chain links TRBV27 with TRBJ1-1; 7 positions agree with TRBD1. The CDR3 extends over 16 amino acids. Germline-derived CDR1 and CDR2 are MNHEY and SMNVEV (reference sequence). Trimming at V came to 4 bases and at J to 5 bases, leaving 13 bases not matched to a gene. The CDR3, as DNA: TGTGCCAGCAGTTCCTTCCCGACAGGGCAAGGTACTGAAGCTTTCTTT. It encodes CASSSFPTGQGTEAFF.